The T cell receptor (beta chain) under discussion was sequenced for a study of blood T cell repertoires in COVID-19 (dated by TCRdb to between 2020 and 2021). Study-level background: Samples covering the acute and convalescent phases of COVID-19 were provided by collaborators in the United States, Italy and Spain. The material from the prospective study consisted of cDNA or gDNA derived from T cells, B-cell-depleted T cells, or PBMCs. The dataset comprised deeply sampled blood TCRbeta repertoires from subjects exposed to, actively infected with, or recovered from COVID-19. The repertoires were released in a freely available public database intended as a resource for research on the immune response to SARS-CoV-2. The samples were drawn from the first 160 participants of the ongoing ImmuneRACE study and from under 1,500 subjects provided by 6 global collaborators. Sample metadata almost always included a de-identified subject ID, COVID-19 status, age in years and sex. Where available, HLA class I and class II types were obtained from metadata supplied by the sample provider rather than from assay-based typing. The study at large found these results: Clinical and demographic metadata were provided uncurated, with the amount varying by source and participant.

Samples from volunteer blood donors who had recovered from COVID-19 were contributed by a second Seattle source. Whole blood was collected in K2EDTA tubes by collaborating institutions according to the institutions' own protocols. For TCRbeta analysis, collaborator samples were shipped as frozen whole blood, as isolated PBMCs, or as DNA extracted from either sample type. About this clone itself: Its antigen specificity is not known. No much larger clonotype is one base removed from it; base qualities were not supplied.

The germline V gene supplies CDR1 SQVTM and CDR2 ANQGSEA. The junction shows trimming of 4 bases on V and 7 bases on J, plus 10 bases between the germline ends. The CDR3 runs 12 residues from the cysteine to the phenylalanine. Kept here is only the CDR3 DNA, which spans 36 bases and is read in frame from base 1. TCRbeta CDR3 regions were amplified from genomic DNA by means of the immunoSEQ Assay, a bias-controlled multiplex PCR. Per the source publication's procedure: Nucleated cell counts per sample were estimated from amplification of reference gene primers within the assay. To quantify the absolute abundance of each unique TCRbeta CDR3 rearrangement, sequence reads were collapsed and filtered. For each sample, productive Simpson clonality was calculated as the square root of Simpson's diversity index across productive rearrangements. TCRdb took over this immuneACCESS table, retaining in-frame rearrangements with V and J assigned. Such tables are incomplete; in checked studies, under half of the missing clones stem from an unresolved V gene, and the remainder is unexplained. V and J calls and clone size are copied from that table; D and trimming were computed from the DNA. The sample has 200,000 to 250,000 clones on record, more than 75% of them singletons. The top ten constitute roughly 1.6% of the sample.

The sequence links TRBV29-1 to TRBJ2-2; TRBD2 is possibly the D segment (6 matching bases). The sequencing sample was made of peripheral blood. The TCR sequence derives from a woman aged 55-70 years who had recovered from COVID-19. The encoded CDR3 is CSVGGKGGELFF. The DNA is TGCAGCGTTGGCGGGAAAGGCGGGGAGCTGTTTTTT.